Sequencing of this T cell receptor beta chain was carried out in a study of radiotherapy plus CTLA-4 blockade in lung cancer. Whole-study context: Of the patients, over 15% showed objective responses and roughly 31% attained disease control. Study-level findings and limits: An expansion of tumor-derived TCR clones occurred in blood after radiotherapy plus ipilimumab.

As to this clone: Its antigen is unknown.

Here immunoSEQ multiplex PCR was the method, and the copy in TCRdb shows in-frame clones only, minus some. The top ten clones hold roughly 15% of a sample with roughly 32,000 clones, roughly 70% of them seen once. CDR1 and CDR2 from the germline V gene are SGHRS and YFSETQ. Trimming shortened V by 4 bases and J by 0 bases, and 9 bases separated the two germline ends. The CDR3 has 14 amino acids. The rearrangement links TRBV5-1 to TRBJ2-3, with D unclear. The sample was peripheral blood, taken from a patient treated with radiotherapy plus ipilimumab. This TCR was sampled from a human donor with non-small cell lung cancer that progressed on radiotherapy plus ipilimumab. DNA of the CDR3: TGCGCCAGCAGCCCCCGACCAAGCACAGATACGCAGTATTTT. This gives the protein CASSPRPSTDTQYF.